The T cell receptor (beta chain) described here comes from a study of vaccination effects on CD4 cells after COVID-19. Study in general: Antigen-specific CD4+ T cells were first expanded with viral peptide pools by the ViraFEST assay and only then sequenced. Notes on the study in general: In vaccinees who were healthy, merely 1 out of 255 vaccine-induced clones cross-reacted with common cold coronaviruses.

With respect to this clone: Antigen: not known.

There are 12 residues in the CDR3. In germline, CDR1 is MNHEY, CDR2 SVGAGI. The V and J ends lost 2 bases and 11 bases respectively, with 7 bases between them. The authors isolated CD4+ T cells after 9 to 10 days of culture. Either the BNT162b2 or mRNA-1273 vaccine was given to participants in two doses. Sequencing was performed with immunoSEQ multiplex PCR; in TCRdb, only in-frame clones are kept and a portion is missing. This sample carries approximately 57,000 clones, around 84% of them seen once, and the ten largest clones take about 4.4%. Sequencing was performed on CD4+ T cells from PBMCs cultured without peptide, taken after COVID-19 vaccination. This receptor was obtained from a human donor who received a COVID-19 vaccine. The J gene is TRBJ1-6, the V gene TRBV6-5, with a tentative D call TRBD1 (5 bases). CDR3 nucleotides: TGTGCCAGCAGTTACGCAGGGACACCCCTCCACTTT. It specifies CASSYAGTPLHF.